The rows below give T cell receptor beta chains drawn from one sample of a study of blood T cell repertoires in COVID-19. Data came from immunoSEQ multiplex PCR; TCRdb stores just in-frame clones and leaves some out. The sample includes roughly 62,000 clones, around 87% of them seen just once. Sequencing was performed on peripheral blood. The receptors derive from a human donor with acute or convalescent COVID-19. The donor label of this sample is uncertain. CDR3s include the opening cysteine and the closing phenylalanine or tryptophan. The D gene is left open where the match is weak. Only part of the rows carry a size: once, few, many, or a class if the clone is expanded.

CASREDVRNQPQHF	TGTGCCAGCAGGGAGGACGTACGAAATCAGCCCCAGCATTTT	NA	TRBJ1-5	NA	TRBV6-5
CASSPRQNPEAFF	TGTGCCAGCAGCCCCCGACAGAACCCTGAAGCTTTCTTT	NA	TRBJ1-1	NA	TRBV5-4
CASSFAGELFF	TGCGCCAGCAGCTTCGCCGGGGAGCTGTTTTTT	NA	TRBJ2-2	NA	TRBV5-1
CASSGQGGQTQYF	TGTGCCAGCAGTGGACAGGGCGGCCAGACCCAGTACTTC	TRBD1	TRBJ2-5	NA	TRBV6-2/TRBV6-3
CASSVGGVGVANYGYTF	TGTGCCAGCAGCGTAGGGGGGGTAGGAGTAGCTAACTATGGCTACACCTTC	NA	TRBJ1-2	NA	TRBV9
CASSDFNRGGGYTF	TGTGCCAGCAGTGACTTCAACAGGGGAGGTGGCTACACCTTC	TRBD1	TRBJ1-2	NA	TRBV6-4
CASSIQGNYGYTF	TGTGCCAGCAGTATCCAGGGAAACTATGGCTACACCTTC	NA	TRBJ1-2	NA	TRBV27
CASSFTGAGNTIYF	TGTGCCAGCAGCTTTACCGGGGCTGGAAACACCATATATTTT	NA	TRBJ1-3	NA	TRBV11-2
CASSSKTTGVNTEAFF	TGTGCCAGCAGCTCAAAGACTACAGGGGTGAACACTGAAGCTTTCTTT	TRBD1	TRBJ1-1	NA	TRBV5-4
CASSPGTGLVDIQYF	TGTGCCAGCAGCCCAGGGACAGGACTGGTGGACATTCAGTACTTC	TRBD1	TRBJ2-4	NA	TRBV11-2
CATSDAPGRIAGSTDTQYF	TGTGCCACCAGTGATGCACCTGGACGGATCGCGGGAAGCACAGATACGCAGTATTTT	NA	TRBJ2-3	NA	TRBV24-1
CASSLGTGGGEKLFF	TGCGCCAGCAGCCTTGGGACAGGGGGAGGTGAAAAACTGTTTTTT	TRBD1	TRBJ1-4	NA	TRBV5-1
CATSHRVHTGELFF	TGTGCCACCAGTCACAGGGTCCACACCGGGGAGCTGTTTTTT	NA	TRBJ2-2	NA	TRBV24-1
CAISEQGPMNTEAFF	TGTGCCATCAGTGAACAGGGGCCCATGAACACTGAAGCTTTCTTT	TRBD1	TRBJ1-1	NA	TRBV10-3
CASSVTGDRYNEQFF	TGTGCCAGCAGCGTAACTGGAGACCGCTACAATGAGCAGTTCTTC	NA	TRBJ2-1	NA	TRBV7-3
CASSYTGGTGANVLTF	TGTGCCAGCAGTTATACGGGGGGCACTGGGGCCAACGTCCTGACTTTC	NA	TRBJ2-6	NA	TRBV7-3
CASSRLGLAGEEQFF	TGTGCCAGCAGTAGGCTGGGACTAGCGGGAGAAGAGCAGTTCTTC	TRBD2	TRBJ2-1	few	TRBV14
CASSFRGLDTEAFF	TGTGCCAGCAGCTTCAGGGGGCTGGACACTGAAGCTTTCTTT	TRBD1	TRBJ1-1	NA	TRBV7-8
CSATSGNEQFF	TGCAGTGCCACTAGCGGAAATGAGCAGTTCTTC	TRBD2	TRBJ2-1	NA	TRBV20-1
CSVGTGNTGELFF	TGCAGCGTTGGAACAGGGAACACCGGGGAGCTGTTTTTT	NA	TRBJ2-2	NA	TRBV29-1
CASSQDTPGPTTNYGYTF	TGCGCCAGCAGCCAAGACACTCCAGGGCCCACTACTAACTATGGCTACACCTTC	NA	TRBJ1-2	NA	TRBV4-1
CASSVGLAGGTDTQYF	TGTGCCAGTAGTGTGGGACTAGCGGGGGGAACAGATACGCAGTATTTT	TRBD2	TRBJ2-3	once	TRBV19
CATSASGGTQYF	TGTGCCACCAGTGCGTCGGGGGGGACCCAGTACTTC	TRBD2	TRBJ2-5	NA	TRBV24-1
CASSTQPNYEQYF	TGTGCCAGCAGCACTCAACCGAACTACGAGCAGTACTTC	NA	TRBJ2-7	few	TRBV5-4
CASSETSGSGGNEQFF	TGCGCCAGCAGTGAGACTAGCGGTAGTGGGGGCAATGAGCAGTTCTTC	TRBD2	TRBJ2-1	NA	TRBV10-1
CATRRRGEGNYGYTF	TGTGCCACCCGGCGGCGAGGGGAGGGTAACTATGGCTACACCTTC	NA	TRBJ1-2	NA	TRBV27
CAWSVAEFTEAFF	TGTGCCTGGAGTGTAGCCGAATTCACTGAAGCTTTCTTT	NA	TRBJ1-1	NA	TRBV30
CASSLWAGATDTEAFF	TGCGCCAGCAGCTTGTGGGCAGGGGCTACAGACACTGAAGCTTTCTTT	NA	TRBJ1-1	NA	TRBV5-1
CASSPPTAIRGNTIYF	TGTGCCAGCTCACCCCCGACAGCCATCAGGGGAAACACCATATATTTT	NA	TRBJ1-3	NA	TRBV18
CAWSVRRVSPRSGYTF	TGTGCCTGGAGTGTACGGCGGGTTTCCCCCAGGTCTGGCTACACCTTC	NA	TRBJ1-2	once	TRBV30
CASSMRESGANVLTF	TGTGCCAGTAGTATGAGAGAGTCTGGGGCCAACGTCCTGACTTTC	NA	TRBJ2-6	NA	TRBV19
CASSLDNSGSRYEQYF	TGCGCCAGCAGCTTGGACAATAGCGGGAGTCGGTACGAGCAGTACTTC	TRBD2	TRBJ2-7	NA	TRBV5-1
CASSWTGGNTGELFF	TGTGCCAGCAGCTGGACAGGGGGCAACACCGGGGAGCTGTTTTTT	TRBD1	TRBJ2-2	NA	TRBV5-4
CASSQPDRGNNQPQHF	TGCGCCAGCAGCCAACCGGACAGGGGAAACAATCAGCCCCAGCATTTT	TRBD1	TRBJ1-5	medium-sized	TRBV4-1
CASSRAGPGETQYF	TGTGCCAGCAGCCGCGCTGGGCCAGGGGAGACCCAGTACTTC	NA	TRBJ2-5	NA	TRBV7-6
CATSDSDRAEQYF	TGTGCCACCAGTGATTCTGACAGGGCTGAGCAGTACTTC	TRBD1	TRBJ2-7	NA	TRBV24-1
CASSRPGTVSYEQYF	TGTGCCAGCAGTCGCCCCGGGACAGTCTCCTACGAGCAGTACTTC	TRBD1	TRBJ2-7	NA	TRBV2
CATSDPQGNYGYTF	TGTGCCACCAGTGATCCCCAGGGGAACTATGGCTACACCTTC	NA	TRBJ1-2	NA	TRBV24-1
CATSDLSLEGSRYNEQFF	TGTGCCACCAGTGATTTATCTTTGGAGGGAAGTAGGTACAATGAGCAGTTCTTC	NA	TRBJ2-1	few	TRBV24-1
CASSPTGGDADYGYTF	TGTGCCAGCTCACCTACAGGGGGCGACGCCGACTATGGCTACACCTTC	TRBD1	TRBJ1-2	NA	TRBV18
CASTDGGTGELFF	TGTGCCAGCACCGATGGGGGGACCGGGGAGCTGTTTTTT	NA	TRBJ2-2	few	TRBV6-5